Listed below are T cell receptor beta chains from one sample, sequenced in a study of T cell repertoires in cytomegalovirus infection. TCRdb reprocessed the reads with MiXCR, giving one entry per CDR3 protein. Here the sample spans about 190,000 distinct CDR3 sequences, roughly 30% being singletons. Sequenced input: PBMCs. Source of these receptors: a human donor in good health (CMV status not recorded). Some clones in this sample may be carry-over from other donors' samples. Each CDR3 is given with its conserved first and last residue. Each record gives: J gene, D gene, clone size, V gene, CDR3 DNA, CDR3 protein. The D gene is left open where the match is weak. Some rows have no size entry. The others give once, few or many, or a class for an expanded clone.

J: TRBJ1-2; D: TRBD1; size: -; V: TRBV12-3/TRBV12-4; DNA: TGTGCCAGCAGTTCGGACAGGGTGGCGAGTGGCTACACCTTC; CDR3: CASSSDRVASGYTF
J: TRBJ2-2; D: -; size: -; V: TRBV6-2/TRBV6-3; DNA: -; CDR3: CASSYVGGGTGELIF
J: TRBJ2-7; D: TRBD2; size: few; V: TRBV12-3/TRBV12-4; DNA: TGTGCCAGCAGGTACCGGGACTACTCCTACGAGCAGTACTTC; CDR3: CASRYRDYSYEQYF
J: TRBJ2-5; D: TRBD1; size: many; V: TRBV7-8; DNA: TGTGCCAGCAGCTTTACCGACAGGGGAGAGACCCAGTACTTC; CDR3: CASSFTDRGETQYF
J: TRBJ2-3; D: -; size: -; V: TRBV5-1; DNA: TGCGCCAGCAGCCCCAGTCAAGGGAGGACAGATACGCAGTATTTT; CDR3: CASSPSQGRTDTQYF
J: TRBJ2-2; D: -; size: few; V: TRBV6-2/TRBV6-3; DNA: TGTGCCAGCATTCCAGGCGGGGCTGAGGGTACCGGGGAGCTGTTTTTT; CDR3: CASIPGGAEGTGELFF
J: TRBJ1-3; D: -; size: few; V: TRBV7-4; DNA: TGTGCCATATTTGGGGGCAGCTCTGGAAACACCATATATTTT; CDR3: CAIFGGSSGNTIYF
J: TRBJ1-6; D: TRBD1; size: -; V: TRBV2; DNA: TGTGCCAGCAGCGGACAGGGGAGTAAATCACCCCTCCACTTT; CDR3: CASSGQGSKSPLHF
J: TRBJ1-1; D: -; size: -; V: TRBV6-1; DNA: TGTGCCAGCAGTGAAGAAGGAGGTGGGAAAGCTTTCTTT; CDR3: CASSEEGGGKAFF
J: TRBJ1-5; D: TRBD1; size: -; V: TRBV6-5; DNA: TGTGCCAGCAGTCCGGACAGGGGTGACAATCAGCCCCAGCATTTT; CDR3: CASSPDRGDNQPQHF
J: TRBJ2-3; D: TRBD2; size: few; V: TRBV5-1; DNA: TGCGCCAGCAGCTTGGGGTCCCGGGGTAGCGGGAGTTACACAGATACGCAGTATTTT; CDR3: CASSLGSRGSGSYTDTQYF
J: TRBJ1-2; D: TRBD1; size: -; V: TRBV6-1; DNA: TGTGCCAGCAGTCGTGGGACAGGGGGTCTTGGCTACACCTTC; CDR3: CASSRGTGGLGYTF
J: TRBJ1-5; D: -; size: few; V: TRBV6-6; DNA: TGTGCCAGCAGTTACTACTCAGGGAGCAATCAGCCCCAGCATTTT; CDR3: CASSYYSGSNQPQHF
J: TRBJ1-6; D: -; size: -; V: TRBV20-1; DNA: TGCAGTGCTGGAGGACGAGAGGCGACTAATTCACCCCTCCACTTT; CDR3: CSAGGREATNSPLHF
J: TRBJ2-1; D: TRBD1; size: -; V: TRBV7-2; DNA: TGTGCCAGCAGCTCCACGGGACAGGACAATGAGCAGTTCTTC; CDR3: CASSSTGQDNEQFF
J: TRBJ1-2; D: -; size: many; V: TRBV7-2; DNA: TGTGCCAGCAGCTTTACAGGGCCTACTAACTATGGCTACACCTTC; CDR3: CASSFTGPTNYGYTF
J: TRBJ2-1; D: -; size: few; V: TRBV7-3; DNA: TGTGCCAGCAGCTTCACGGGACCCCCTGAAGAGGAGTTCTTC; CDR3: CASSFTGPPEEEFF
J: TRBJ2-7; D: -; size: many; V: TRBV14; DNA: TGTGCCAGCAGCCAAGGAATTTCAAGTGAGCAGTACTTC; CDR3: CASSQGISSEQYF